One sample yielded the 26 T cell receptor beta chains listed below, sequenced in a study of long-term antiretroviral therapy in people with HIV. Runs used v3.0 of the immunoSEQ assay and were done at survey level. The data were produced by immunoSEQ multiplex PCR, yet TCRdb's version contains in-frame clones alone and is incomplete. Among 9,500 to 12,000 clones, roughly four fifths were seen once, and the ten largest hold 18%. Sequenced here: unsorted PBMCs, sampled 1.8 years after starting antiretroviral therapy. These receptor sequences come from a man aged 35-49 years with HIV.

CDR3 region: CASTNTGGHKSGYTF. The DNA of the CDR3 is TGTGCCAGTACCAATACCGGGGGCCATAAATCGGGCTACACCTTC. The chain carries TRBV19 and TRBJ1-2; D might be TRBD1 (6 bases). V was shortened by 7 bases and J by 8 bases, with 23 bases between the two germline ends. This CDR3 comprises 15 residues. Germline assignment: CDR1 LNHDA and CDR2 SQIVND (reference sequence).

The chain has TRBV30 and TRBJ1-3; perhaps TRBD1 as D (5 bases). Trimming shortened V by 4 bases and J by 8 bases, and 15 bases separated the two germline ends. Germline V gives CDR1 GTSNPN, CDR2 SVGIG (reference sequence). This CDR3 has 13 residues. CDR3 sequence reads: CAWNRAGGDTIYF. For the CDR3, the DNA is TGTGCCTGGAACAGAGCGGGGGGGGACACCATATATTTT.

This rearrangement joins TRBV9 to TRBJ2-5; 9 bases fit TRBD1. The CDR3 is 17 amino acids. The junction had 14 bases not matched to a gene; V was cut back by 4 bases and J by 4 bases. Germline-derived CDR1 and CDR2 are SGDLS and YYNGEE. CDR3 amino acids: CASSSAARDRVGETQYF. The DNA of the CDR3 is TGTGCCAGCAGCTCGGCGGCCCGGGACAGGGTTGGAGAGACCCAGTACTTC.

The gene calls are TRBV28 and TRBJ1-5; 10 bases are a match to TRBD1. V lost 2 bases to trimming and J lost 2 bases; unmatched junction nucleotides: 6. This CDR3 contains 17 residues. Germline V gene data show CDR1 as MDHEN and CDR2 as SYDVKM. Here the CDR3 reads CASSLDRGLRGNQPQHF. CDR3 sequence (DNA): TGTGCCAGCAGTTTAGACAGGGGGCTGAGGGGCAATCAGCCCCAGCATTTT.

The chain has TRBV9 and TRBJ2-4, with D unresolved. The V and J ends lost 4 bases and 1 base respectively, with 9 bases between them. The CDR3 has 14 amino acids. Germline V gene data show CDR1 as SGDLS and CDR2 as YYNGEE. CDR3 in amino acids: CASSTPGAKNIQYF. Here the CDR3 DNA reads TGTGCCAGCAGCACTCCCGGGGCCAAAAACATTCAGTACTTC.

The chain uses TRBV5-4 and TRBJ1-1, with TRBD1 matching over 7 bases. The CDR3 extends over 12 amino acids. V trimming: 6 bases; J trimming: 6 bases; junction bases outside the gene matches: 5. Germline V gives CDR1 SGHNT, CDR2 YYREEE (reference sequence). CDR3 sequence reads: CASNLGGPEAFF. As DNA, the CDR3 is TGTGCCAGCAACCTAGGGGGCCCTGAAGCTTTCTTT.

The V call is TRBV4-3, the J call TRBJ1-5; perhaps TRBD1 as D (5 bases). This CDR3 is 15 amino acids long. V was pared by 0 bases and J by 8 bases, with 14 bases between. Germline CDR1 reads LGHNA; CDR2 reads YSLEER. The CDR3 sequence: CASSQDRGVLEPQHF. The CDR3 bases are TGCGCCAGCAGCCAAGATCGAGGGGTATTGGAGCCCCAGCATTTT.

V gene TRBV9 combines with J gene TRBJ2-3; D is uncertain. Trimming stripped 3 bases from V and 6 bases from J, with 17 bases between. Germline V gives CDR1 SGDLS, CDR2 YYNGEE. The CDR3 runs to 15 residues. This CDR3 is CASSERLNFGDTQYF. The CDR3, as DNA: TGTGCCAGCAGCGAAAGGTTGAATTTTGGGGATACGCAGTATTTT. The full variable domain, in which reference TRBV9 and TRBJ2-3 provide the parts outside the CDR3, is DSGVTQTPKHLITATGQRVTLRCSPRSGDLSVYWYQQSLDQGLQFLIQYYNGEERAKGNILERFSAQQFPDLHSELNLSSLELGDSALYFCASSERLNFGDTQYFGPGTRLTVL.

V gene TRBV7-8 combines with J gene TRBJ1-2; no definite D call. Germline CDR1 reads SGHVS; CDR2 reads FQNEAQ. V was cut by 5 bases and J by 4 bases, with 14 bases left in between. The CDR3 length is 14 residues. CDR3 loop: CASSLRGGLYGYTF. CDR3 bases: TGTGCCAGCAGCCTTCGAGGAGGGCTCTATGGCTACACCTTC.

This chain joins TRBV7-3 and TRBJ1-1; possible D gene TRBD1, 6 bases. V was shortened by 3 bases and J by 1 base, with 15 bases between the two germline ends. The CDR3 runs to 16 residues. From germline, CDR1 is SGHTA and CDR2 FQGTGA. Here the CDR3 DNA reads TGTGCCAGCAGCTTTGGGGGGCAGGGGCAGAACACTGAAGCTTTCTTT. It yields the protein CASSFGGQGQNTEAFF.

There are a few counts of this clone. The CDR3 loop is CASSLLLGGASYEQYF. Here the CDR3 DNA reads TGTGCCAGCAGCTTGCTACTTGGGGGGGCCTCCTACGAGCAGTACTTC. The chain combines TRBV5-5 with TRBJ2-7, with D possibly TRBD2 on 7 matching bases. The germline CDR1 and CDR2 sequences are SGHKS and YYEKEE (reference sequence). V shed 1 base and J shed 0 bases, with 14 bases lying between them. The CDR3 is 16 residues long.

The V gene is TRBV19, the J gene TRBJ2-6; D call uncertain. In germline, CDR1 is LNHDA, CDR2 SQIVND (reference sequence). The CDR3 extends over 15 amino acids. V shed 6 bases and J shed 0 bases, with 9 bases lying between them. The CDR3 DNA reads as TGTGCCAGTAGGGCAGATAACTCTGGGGCCAACGTCCTGACTTTC. It is translated as CASRADNSGANVLTF.

The V and J genes are TRBV2 and TRBJ2-1; TRBD2 matches 11 bases. The germline V gene encodes CDR1 SNHLY and CDR2 FYNNEI. V lost 6 bases and J lost 7; bases outside the gene matches: 2. This CDR3 is built from 13 residues. The CDR3 sequence: CASRGLAENEQFF. In nucleotides, the CDR3 is TGTGCCAGCAGGGGACTAGCGGAAAATGAGCAGTTCTTC.

The chain has TRBV9 and TRBJ1-5; 7 positions agree with TRBD1. V was clipped by 3 bases and J by 4 bases; unmatched bases: 10. This CDR3 is built from 16 residues. Germline V lookup: CDR1 SGDLS, CDR2 YYNGEE. CDR3 sequence reads: CASSGRQGSPNQPQHF. The CDR3 coding sequence is TGTGCCAGCAGCGGCCGACAGGGCTCCCCTAATCAGCCCCAGCATTTT.

The rearrangement joins TRBV5-1 to TRBJ2-1; 8 positions agree with TRBD2. Per the germline V gene, CDR1 is SGHRS and CDR2 is YFSETQ. V lost 6 bases and J lost 0; bases outside the gene matches: 5. This CDR3 is 15 amino acids long. In DNA, the CDR3 is TGCGCCAGCAACCGAGCGGGAGACTCCTACAATGAGCAGTTCTTC. Translating gives CASNRAGDSYNEQFF.

V is TRBV30 and J is TRBJ2-5; D is uncertain. Trimming stripped 0 bases from V and 3 bases from J, with 8 bases between. CDR3 length equals 13 residues. Germline loops: CDR1 GTSNPN, CDR2 SVGIG (reference sequence). CDR3 nucleotides: TGTGCCTGGAGTGTTGCCGGAAAAGAGACCCAGTACTTC. It codes for CAWSVAGKETQYF.

CDR3 sequence: CASSTPGLAGPANTGELFF. The CDR3 DNA sequence: TGTGCCAGTAGTACTCCCGGACTAGCGGGGCCGGCGAACACCGGGGAGCTGTTTTTT. The rearrangement joins TRBV19 to TRBJ2-2; 12 nucleotides line up with TRBD2. V dropped 4 bases and J dropped 0; count of bases not matched to a gene: 9. This CDR3 contains 19 residues. The germline gives CDR1 LNHDA, CDR2 SQIVND (reference sequence). The whole variable domain, filled in from reference TRBV19 and TRBJ2-2, reads DGGITQSPKYLFRKEGQNVTLSCEQNLNHDAMYWYRQDPGQGLRLIYYSQIVNDFQKGDIAEGYSVSREKKESFPLTVTSAQKNPTAFYLCASSTPGLAGPANTGELFFGEGSRLTVL.

The rearrangement links TRBV28 to TRBJ2-5, with D uncertain. From germline, CDR1 is MDHEN and CDR2 SYDVKM. CDR3 size: 13 residues. Trimming cost V 2 bases and J 4 bases, with 8 bases left between them. The CDR3 sequence is CASSLVSLETQYF. The CDR3 DNA reads TGTGCCAGCAGTTTAGTGAGTTTAGAGACCCAGTACTTC.

The chain uses TRBV10-3 and TRBJ1-1; D is perhaps TRBD1 (5 bases). Trimming pared 2 bases from V and 2 bases from J, leaving 6 bases between. The CDR3 spans 13 residues. The germline V gene encodes CDR1 ENHRY and CDR2 SYGVKD. The CDR3 loop reads CAISEGHNTEAFF. The CDR3 DNA follows: TGTGCCATCAGTGAGGGACATAACACTGAAGCTTTCTTT.

Here the CDR3 DNA reads TGCGCCAGCAGCTGGGGTGGTGAGGCTGATGGGACTGAAGCTTTCTTT. Protein: CASSWGGEADGTEAFF. This chain connects TRBV5-1 to TRBJ1-1; no firm D call. Trimming took off 3 bases at V and 5 bases at J, with 20 bases between the two ends. The CDR3 loop spans 16 amino acids. The germline gives CDR1 SGHRS, CDR2 YFSETQ.

The gene calls are TRBV19 and TRBJ2-3; D is undetermined. Trimming cost V 5 bases and J 4 bases, with 19 bases left between them. The germline V gene encodes CDR1 LNHDA and CDR2 SQIVND (reference sequence). The CDR3 consists of 16 residues. This CDR3 is CASSADSNRAPDTQYF. For the CDR3, the DNA is TGTGCCAGTAGTGCAGACTCAAACCGGGCACCAGATACGCAGTATTTT. The entire variable domain, with the rest obtained from reference TRBV19 and TRBJ2-3, is as follows: DGGITQSPKYLFRKEGQNVTLSCEQNLNHDAMYWYRQDPGQGLRLIYYSQIVNDFQKGDIAEGYSVSREKKESFPLTVTSAQKNPTAFYLCASSADSNRAPDTQYFGPGTRLTVL.

The rearrangement links TRBV15 to TRBJ1-5; D is uncertain. Deletions cut 4 bases from V and 0 bases from J, with 7 bases between. In germline, CDR1 is LNHNV, CDR2 YYDKDF (reference sequence). This CDR3 spans 14 amino acids. CDR3 nucleotides: TGTGCCACCAGCAACCGTATTAGCAATCAGCCCCAGCATTTT. Translated, it gives CATSNRISNQPQHF.

This chain joins TRBV18 and TRBJ1-1; D gene ambiguous. The CDR3 is 13 amino acids. Germline V gives CDR1 KGHSH, CDR2 LQKENI. Trimming shortened V by 2 bases and J by 6 bases, and 10 bases separated the two germline ends. CDR3 in amino acids: CASSPFSESEAFF. In DNA form, the CDR3 reads TGTGCCAGCTCACCATTTTCAGAGTCTGAAGCTTTCTTT.

The chain recombines TRBV27 with TRBJ1-5, with D possibly TRBD1 on 6 matching bases. The V end was cut by 4 bases, the J end by 4 bases, with 14 bases between. CDR1 MNHEY and CDR2 SMNVEV come from the germline V gene (reference sequence). CDR3 length equals 15 residues. The CDR3 protein is CASSWLGGANQPQHF. CDR3 in DNA: TGTGCCAGCAGTTGGCTAGGGGGTGCAAATCAGCCCCAGCATTTT.

The V call is TRBV28, the J call TRBJ1-5, with no clear D. CDR3 size: 13 residues. From germline, CDR1 is MDHEN and CDR2 SYDVKM. Trimming took off 8 bases at V and 2 bases at J, with 10 bases between the two ends. The CDR3 spells CASGVWGNQPQHF. The CDR3 DNA follows: TGTGCCAGCGGAGTTTGGGGCAATCAGCCCCAGCATTTT.

The chain recombines TRBV15 with TRBJ2-7, with a weak D call TRBD1 (6 bases). CDR1 is LNHNV, CDR2 YYDKDF, per germline (reference sequence). The CDR3 has 12 residues. V dropped 5 bases and J dropped 3 bases, with 8 bases sitting between them. The CDR3 spells CATSLGGYEQYF. The CDR3 DNA follows: TGTGCCACCAGCTTAGGGGGCTACGAGCAGTACTTC.